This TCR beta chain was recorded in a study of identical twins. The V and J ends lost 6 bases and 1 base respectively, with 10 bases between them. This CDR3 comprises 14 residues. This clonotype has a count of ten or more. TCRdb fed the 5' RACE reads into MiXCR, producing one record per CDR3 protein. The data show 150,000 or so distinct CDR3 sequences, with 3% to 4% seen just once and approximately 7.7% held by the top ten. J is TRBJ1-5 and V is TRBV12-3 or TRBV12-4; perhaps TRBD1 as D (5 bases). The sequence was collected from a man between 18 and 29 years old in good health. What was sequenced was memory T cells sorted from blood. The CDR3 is CASSLQGSNQPQHF. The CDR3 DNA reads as TGTGCCAGCAGCCTCCAGGGAAGCAATCAGCCCCAGCATTTT.